This TCR beta chain appears in the sequencing data of a study of type 1 regulatory T cells. Study at large: T-allo10 is an in vitro-generated, Tr1-enriched CD4 T cell product specific for alloantigen.

This CDR3 has 14 amino acids. Germline lookup yields CDR1 SNHLY and CDR2 FYNNEI. V lost 8 bases and J 2 bases, leaving 15 bases between the germline ends. One entry per CDR3 protein results from TCRdb running MiXCR on the reads. In the table there are 75,000 to 100,000 distinct CDR3 sequences, about a third of which are singletons. This receptor was taken from a human donor in good health. The chain combines TRBV2 with TRBJ2-5, with D perhaps TRBD2 (6 bases). Sequences were obtained from CD4+ T cells, either the whole sample or a sorted fraction (not recorded which). The CDR3 DNA reads as TGTGCCAGCCGCTGGGACTGGACACAAGAGACCCAGTACTTC. Translated, it gives CASRWDWTQETQYF.